This TCR beta chain comes out of a study of blood T cell repertoires in COVID-19. Profiled with immunoSEQ multiplex PCR; TCRdb holds only in-frame clones, not every one. The repertoire holds approximately 200,000 clones, with approximately 85% as singletons. The CDR3 runs 15 residues. The germline V and J ends were trimmed by 3 bases and 0 bases, with 9 bases remaining between them. Germline-derived CDR1 and CDR2 are SGHTA and FQGNSA. The sample was peripheral blood. The TCR comes from a human donor with active or convalescent COVID-19. The donor label of this sample is uncertain. The rearrangement joins TRBV7-2 to TRBJ1-5, with D possibly being TRBD1 (6 bases). The CDR3 sequence: CASSFQGNSNQPQHF. CDR3 nucleotide sequence: TGTGCCAGCAGCTTCCAGGGGAATAGCAATCAGCCCCAGCATTTT.